One TCR beta chain is described in this entry. Next came a second PCR, run for about 7 to 12 cycles, which used a sample-barcoded 5' primer along with a J-beta primer mix. TCRdb independently ran MiXCR on the 5' RACE reads; one entry per CDR3 protein. The repertoire consists of more than 1.4 million distinct CDR3 sequences, with around 39% occurring once and the leading ten covering roughly 7.9%. Every sample had a minimum of 7 million PBMCs isolated. Extractions gave at least 5.5 micrograms of total RNA per sample. These data are taken from a study of blood T cells in healthy people across ages. Study at large: About one barcoded beta molecule per two T cells was captured by template switching.

Trimming removed 2 bases from V and 8 bases from J, with 10 bases in between. Germline V gene lookup returns CDR1 KGHSH and CDR2 LQKENI. The CDR3 runs to 13 residues. Sequencing was carried out using blood. The chain joins TRBV18 to TRBJ2-1, with D possibly TRBD1 on 6 matching bases. This clonotype was obtained from a woman younger than 30 in good health. This CDR3 is CASSPNRVDEQFF. The CDR3 bases are TGTGCCAGCTCACCAAACAGGGTGGATGAGCAGTTCTTC.